Listed below are T cell receptor beta chains from one sample, sequenced in a study of human T cells and chemical hapten exposure. TCRdb re-called the RACE reads with MiXCR, one entry per CDR3 protein. The data show fewer than 500,000 distinct CDR3 sequences, nearly 5% seen once. Specimen: whole blood, collected in connection with sensitization to the hapten diphenylcyclopropenone (DPC). The receptors originated from a woman aged 50 to 60 with alopecia areata. Some clones in this sample may be carry-over from other donors' samples. Each CDR3 is given with its conserved first and last residue. Fields, in order: CDR3 DNA, CDR3 protein, V gene, D gene, clone size, J gene. D genes are given only for firm matches. Clone size appears in some rows only: once, few, many, or a class for an expanded clone.

DNA: TGTGCCAGTAGTATCTCGGGGAACTATGGCTACACCTTC; CDR3: CASSISGNYGYTF; V: TRBV19; D: .; size: .; J: TRBJ1-2
DNA: TGCAGTGCACCGCAGGCGCCGTTGGATGGCTACACCTTC; CDR3: CSAPQAPLDGYTF; V: TRBV20-1; D: .; size: .; J: TRBJ1-2
DNA: TGTGCCAGCGCAAGAAGACAGGGTAAAAACACTGAAGCTTTCTTT; CDR3: CASARRQGKNTEAFF; V: TRBV6-1; D: TRBD1; size: many; J: TRBJ1-1
DNA: TGCGCCAGCAGCCTCGCATCCGGGACTAGGGTCCGCGAGCAGTACTTC; CDR3: CASSLASGTRVREQYF; V: TRBV5-1; D: TRBD2; size: .; J: TRBJ2-7
DNA: TGTGCCAGCAGCTTGGGTCAAGGGACACCGTATGGCTACACCTTC; CDR3: CASSLGQGTPYGYTF; V: TRBV5-4; D: .; size: few; J: TRBJ1-2
DNA: TGCAGCGTCGCCTCAGGGGAGGCCTATGGCTACACCTTC; CDR3: CSVASGEAYGYTF; V: TRBV29-1; D: .; size: many; J: TRBJ1-2
DNA: TGTGCCAGCACCCAAGGGCGGGGCAGCTCCTACAATGAGCAGTTCTTC; CDR3: CASTQGRGSSYNEQFF; V: TRBV4-2; D: .; size: few; J: TRBJ2-1
DNA: TGCGCCAGCAGCCGCGGACAGGGAGGGTCGGGCACTGAAGCTTTCTTT; CDR3: CASSRGQGGSGTEAFF; V: TRBV5-1; D: TRBD1; size: few; J: TRBJ1-1
DNA: TGTGCCAGCAGCTTGGGACACGGCTCTGGAAACACCATATATTTT; CDR3: CASSLGHGSGNTIYF; V: TRBV5-6; D: .; size: .; J: TRBJ1-3
DNA: TGTGCCAGCAGCGTAGCTGTAAGCCCTATAGCGGAATTGTATTTT; CDR3: CASSVAVSPIAELYF; V: TRBV9; D: .; size: .; J: TRBJ2-3
DNA: TGTGCCAGCTCACGAGCCGGGACAGGGTGGAGTGAAAAACTGTTTTTT; CDR3: CASSRAGTGWSEKLFF; V: TRBV18; D: TRBD1; size: few; J: TRBJ1-4
DNA: TGTGCCAGCAGTCCCACCGGGATTAGCCCCTACGAGCAGTACTTC; CDR3: CASSPTGISPYEQYF; V: TRBV12-3/TRBV12-4; D: .; size: few; J: TRBJ2-7
DNA: TGTGCCAGCAGCTTCACCCGGACAGGGACCCAGTACTTC; CDR3: CASSFTRTGTQYF; V: TRBV7-2; D: TRBD1; size: .; J: TRBJ2-5
DNA: TGTGCCAGCAGCAAAGATTTCACCACTGAAGCTTTCTTT; CDR3: CASSKDFTTEAFF; V: TRBV21-1; D: .; size: many; J: TRBJ1-1
DNA: TGTGCCAGCAGTCTTGGGACTAGCGGCACAAGAAGGCAGTTCTTC; CDR3: CASSLGTSGTRRQFF; V: TRBV27; D: TRBD2; size: many; J: TRBJ2-1
DNA: TGCAGTGCTAGAGATAGGGGGCCCTCCGAGCAGTACTTC; CDR3: CSARDRGPSEQYF; V: TRBV20-1; D: TRBD1; size: many; J: TRBJ2-7
DNA: TGTGCCAGCAGTGAAGAGATGCGGATGGATACGCAGTATTTT; CDR3: CASSEEMRMDTQYF; V: TRBV2; D: .; size: .; J: TRBJ2-3
DNA: TGCAGCGGGAGAATTCGGGGGGAGCTGTTTTTT; CDR3: CSGRIRGELFF; V: TRBV29-1; D: .; size: many; J: TRBJ2-2
DNA: TGTGCCAGCAGCCCCGGATGGGGTCCGAGAACCGGGGAGCTGTTTTTT; CDR3: CASSPGWGPRTGELFF; V: TRBV3-1; D: .; size: many; J: TRBJ2-2
DNA: TGTGCCAGCAGCGTATCCCGACAGGGGGACGCCACAGATACGCAGTATTTT; CDR3: CASSVSRQGDATDTQYF; V: TRBV9; D: TRBD1; size: few; J: TRBJ2-3
DNA: TGTGCCAGCAGCCTCCAGGGGGCGGAGGTCGGGGAGCTGTTTTTT; CDR3: CASSLQGAEVGELFF; V: TRBV6-2/TRBV6-3; D: TRBD1; size: many; J: TRBJ2-2
DNA: TGCAGTGCCAACCAGGACAGGACTAGCACAGATACGCAGTATTTT; CDR3: CSANQDRTSTDTQYF; V: TRBV20-1; D: TRBD1; size: many; J: TRBJ2-3
DNA: TGCAGTGCCCCGTTCGGTGAGCTCACAGATACGCAGTATTTT; CDR3: CSAPFGELTDTQYF; V: TRBV20-1; D: .; size: few; J: TRBJ2-3
DNA: TGTGCCAGCAGCGTAGGGACAGCTCAAGAGACCCAGTACTTC; CDR3: CASSVGTAQETQYF; V: TRBV9; D: .; size: many; J: TRBJ2-5
DNA: TGTGCCAGCACGGACGGGGTCTCTAACTATGGCTACACCTTC; CDR3: CASTDGVSNYGYTF; V: TRBV6-6; D: .; size: many; J: TRBJ1-2
DNA: TGTGCCAGCAGTTACGCGCAGGCGAGCTATGGCTACACCTTC; CDR3: CASSYAQASYGYTF; V: TRBV6-5; D: .; size: few; J: TRBJ1-2